These T cell receptor beta chains were read from a single sample in a study of blood T cells in healthy people across ages. MiXCR was run by TCRdb on the 5' RACE reads, yielding one entry per CDR3 protein. The table records approximately 830,000 distinct CDR3 sequences, 62% of them present only once. The sample comprised blood. Source of these receptors: a man under 40 in good health. CDR3s include the opening cysteine and the closing phenylalanine or tryptophan. Each record gives: J gene, clone size, D gene, V gene, CDR3 DNA, CDR3 protein. D genes are given only for firm matches. Where a row states a size, it is once, few, many or the class of an expanded clone; other rows omit it.

TRBJ2-1 once - TRBV5-1 TGCGCCAGCAGCTTGGACCCCGGCGATGAGCAGTTCTTC CASSLDPGDEQFF
TRBJ2-5 once - TRBV9 TGTGCCAGCAGCCTACAAATGGTGTGGGAGACCCAGTACTTC CASSLQMVWETQYF
TRBJ2-5 - - TRBV6-2/TRBV6-3 TGTGCCAGCAGTTCGGACGGCCAAGGGACCCAGTACTTC CASSSDGQGTQYF
TRBJ2-1 - - TRBV7-2 TGTGCCAGCAGCTTCAACAGGTACAATGAGCAGTTCTTC CASSFNRYNEQFF
TRBJ2-7 - - TRBV28 TGTGCCAGCAGAGGGGTTGTCTACGAGCAGTACTTC CASRGVVYEQYF
TRBJ2-1 - TRBD1 TRBV7-2 TGTGCCAGCAGGAGGGGCCATTTACGCGGGACAGGGGTGGTGAATGAGCAGTTCTTC CASRRGHLRGTGVVNEQFF
TRBJ2-5 few - TRBV5-1 TGCGCCAGCAGCTCCAACTCAGTAAGGGAGACCCAGTACTTC CASSSNSVRETQYF
TRBJ2-3 - TRBD1 TRBV29-1 TGCAGCGTTGTCGGGACAGCTGATACGCAGTATTTT CSVVGTADTQYF
TRBJ2-4 few - TRBV28 TGTGCCAGCAGTCCAAATTCGGCCCCCGGTAACATTCAGTACTTC CASSPNSAPGNIQYF
TRBJ1-1 - - TRBV9 TGTGCCAGCAGCGTAGAAATATCAGAGAGGGAAGCTTTCTTT CASSVEISEREAFF
TRBJ1-5 few - TRBV7-2 TGTGCCAGCAGCTTATCAGATACTCAGCCCCAGCATTTT CASSLSDTQPQHF
TRBJ2-5 few TRBD2 TRBV20-1 TGCAGTGCCCTTAGCGGGGGGGCACAAGAGACCCAGTACTTC CSALSGGAQETQYF
TRBJ2-3 few - TRBV20-1 TGCACTCCGGGGGACACAGATACGCAGTATTTT CTPGDTDTQYF
TRBJ1-1 - TRBD1 TRBV25-1 TGTACCAGCAGTGAGACAGGGTTGGAAACTGAAGCTTTCTTT CTSSETGLETEAFF
TRBJ2-7 - - TRBV4-3 TGCGCCAGCAGCCAAGAGTGGTCTTCCGGGGAGCAGTACTTC CASSQEWSSGEQYF
TRBJ2-1 few TRBD1 TRBV12-3/TRBV12-4 TGTGCCAGCAGTCTCCCAGACAGGGACAATGAGCAGTTCTTC CASSLPDRDNEQFF
TRBJ2-1 - - TRBV20-1 TGCAGTGCTAGAGATGCCGGGGGAAATGAGCAGTTCTTC CSARDAGGNEQFF
TRBJ2-5 few - TRBV10-3 TGTGCCATCAGTGTAGCCGAACAAGAGACCCAGTACTTC CAISVAEQETQYF
TRBJ2-5 - - TRBV9 TGTGCCAGCAGCGTAGCTCTTTTGGAGACCCAGTACTTC CASSVALLETQYF
TRBJ2-7 - - TRBV4-3 TGCGCCAGCAGCCAAGGACGGCGGGTCGCCTACGAGCAGTACTTC CASSQGRRVAYEQYF
TRBJ2-5 few TRBD2 TRBV6-6 TGTGCCAGCAGTTACCCTTCGAGCGGGGGGGCTCTGAAGACCCAGTACTTC CASSYPSSGGALKTQYF
TRBJ2-7 - TRBD1 TRBV5-1 TGCGCCGGCAGCCCAACAGGGGGACCGCCCTACGAGCAGTACTTC CAGSPTGGPPYEQYF
TRBJ2-1 few - TRBV7-2 TGTGCCAGCAGCTTAGGGGGGCCCGGGCTGAATGAGCAGTTCTTC CASSLGGPGLNEQFF
TRBJ2-5 once TRBD1 TRBV2 TGTGCCAGCAGACGAGGGACAGCCCGTCGGGAGACCCAGTACTTC CASRRGTARRETQYF
TRBJ2-7 few - TRBV6-7 TGTGCCAGCACCTCCAGGGACGGTTGGAGGGAGCAGTACTTC CASTSRDGWREQYF
TRBJ1-5 - - TRBV14 TGTGCCAGCACCCGAAGGGCACAGGGTTTGAATCAGCCCCAGCATTTT CASTRRAQGLNQPQHF
TRBJ2-7 - TRBD1 TRBV28 TGTGCCAGCAGACCAGACAGGGACAACCACGAGCAGTACTTC CASRPDRDNHEQYF
TRBJ2-6 - - TRBV5-4 TGTGCCAGCAGCCCGGTCAGAACCGCTGGGGCCAACGTCCTGACTTTC CASSPVRTAGANVLTF
TRBJ2-1 - TRBD2 TRBV5-6 TGTGCCAGCAGCTTGGGACTAGCGGGGGGGCCCCACAATGAGCAGTTCTTC CASSLGLAGGPHNEQFF
TRBJ2-1 - - TRBV3-1 TGTGCCAGCAGCCAAGTAAGAGCGCCTTACAATGAGCAGTTCTTC CASSQVRAPYNEQFF
TRBJ2-5 - - TRBV20-1 TGCAGTGCTAGACCCGACGGGACTTACCAAGAGACCCAGTACTTC CSARPDGTYQETQYF